These 2 T cell receptor beta chains share one sample of origin, sequenced in a study of T cells after yellow fever vaccination. Each CDR3 protein is one row after TCRdb ran MiXCR on the 5' RACE reads. The sample yields hundreds of thousands of distinct CDR3 sequences, approximately 8% seen once. The specimen was PBMCs, collected about 41 days after the first yellow fever vaccination. The source is a man younger than 35 who received the YFV17D yellow fever vaccine.

This clonotype appeared a few times. The chain recombines TRBV4-1 with TRBJ1-5, with D unclear. Germline V CDR1 and CDR2: MGHRA, YSYEKL. The CDR3 sequence is 15 residues long. V was shortened by 0 bases and J by 7 bases, with 13 bases between the two germline ends. CDR3: CASSQDWRGGQPQHF. CDR3 in DNA: TGCGCCAGCAGCCAAGATTGGCGGGGAGGGCAGCCCCAGCATTTT.

This clonotype has only a few counts. The V call is TRBV27, the J call TRBJ2-1, with D maybe TRBD2 (6 bases). CDR1 is MNHEY and CDR2 is SMNVEV in the germline V gene (reference sequence). The CDR3 loop spans 16 amino acids. The V end was cut by 3 bases, the J end by 2 bases, with 14 bases between. This chain's CDR3 is CASSFGTEKAYNEQFF. As DNA, the CDR3 is TGTGCCAGCAGTTTTGGGACTGAGAAGGCCTACAATGAGCAGTTCTTC.